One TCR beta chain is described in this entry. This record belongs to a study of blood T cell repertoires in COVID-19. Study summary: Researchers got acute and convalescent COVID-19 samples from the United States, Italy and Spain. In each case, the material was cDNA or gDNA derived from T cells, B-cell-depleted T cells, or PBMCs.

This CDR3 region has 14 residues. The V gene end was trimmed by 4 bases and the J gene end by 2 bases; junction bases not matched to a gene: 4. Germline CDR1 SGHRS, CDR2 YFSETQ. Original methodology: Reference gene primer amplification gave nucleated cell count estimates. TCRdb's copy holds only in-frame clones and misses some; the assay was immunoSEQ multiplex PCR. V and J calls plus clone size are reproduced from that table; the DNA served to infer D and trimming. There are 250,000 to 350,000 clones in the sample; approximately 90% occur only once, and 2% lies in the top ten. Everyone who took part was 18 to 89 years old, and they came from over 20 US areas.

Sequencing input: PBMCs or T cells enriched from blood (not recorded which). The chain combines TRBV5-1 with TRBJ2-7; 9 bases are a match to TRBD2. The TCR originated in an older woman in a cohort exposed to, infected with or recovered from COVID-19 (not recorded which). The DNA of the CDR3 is TGCGCCAGCAGCCTGACTAGCGGAGCCTACGAGCAGTACTTC. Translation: CASSLTSGAYEQYF.